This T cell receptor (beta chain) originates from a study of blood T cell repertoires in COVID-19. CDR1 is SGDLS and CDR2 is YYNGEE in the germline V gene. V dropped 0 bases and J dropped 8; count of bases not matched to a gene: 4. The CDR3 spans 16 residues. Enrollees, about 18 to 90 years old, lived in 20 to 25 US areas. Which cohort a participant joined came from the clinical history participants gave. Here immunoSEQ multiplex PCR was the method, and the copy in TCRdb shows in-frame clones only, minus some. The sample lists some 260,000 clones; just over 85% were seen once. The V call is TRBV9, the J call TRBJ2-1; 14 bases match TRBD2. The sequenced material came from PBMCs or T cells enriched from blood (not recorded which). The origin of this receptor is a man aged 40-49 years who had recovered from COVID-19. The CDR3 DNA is TGTGCCAGCAGCGTAGCGGGGGGACTAGCGGGAGATGAGCAGTTCTTC. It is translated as CASSVAGGLAGDEQFF.